The next 15 T cell receptor beta chains were all read from a single sample in a study of radiotherapy plus CTLA-4 blockade in lung cancer. TCRdb keeps only in-frame clones here, not all; method: immunoSEQ multiplex PCR. Among tens of thousands of clones listed, approximately 82% were seen once. The specimen was peripheral blood, collected from a patient treated with radiotherapy plus ipilimumab. These TCRs come from a human donor with non-small cell lung cancer who had stable disease on radiotherapy plus ipilimumab.

The rearrangement links TRBV4-2 to TRBJ1-2, with 11 bases that match TRBD1. J was trimmed by 8 bases and V by 3 bases; bases with no gene match: 2. The CDR3 spans 13 residues. Germline loops: CDR1 LGHNA, CDR2 YNFKEQ. CDR3 amino acids: CASSQGQGDGYTF. The CDR3 DNA is TGTGCCAGCAGCCAGGGACAGGGGGACGGCTACACCTTC.

The V call is TRBV7-9, the J call TRBJ1-4; weak D call: TRBD1 (6 bases). This CDR3 is built from 14 residues. Trimming removed 5 bases from V and 5 bases from J, with 12 bases in between. In germline, CDR1 is SEHNR, CDR2 FQNEAQ (reference sequence). DNA of the CDR3: TGTGCCAGCAGCCCCATGGGGGCAAATGAAAAACTGTTTTTT. This translates into CASSPMGANEKLFF.

V usage is TRBV2 and J usage is TRBJ1-6; 7 bases map to TRBD1. This CDR3 comprises 14 residues. V lost 6 bases, J lost 9 bases, and 8 bases stayed unmatched. Germline assignment: CDR1 SNHLY and CDR2 FYNNEI. In DNA, the CDR3 is TGTGCCAGCAGAGGTGAGGGGGCGAGTTCACCCCTCCACTTT. The encoded protein is CASRGEGASSPLHF.

This clone was seen a handful of times. This rearrangement joins TRBV7-2 to TRBJ2-7; D may be TRBD1 (5 bases). The V end lost 1 base, the J end lost 6 bases, and 16 bases lay between the germline ends. This CDR3 comprises 15 residues. From germline, CDR1 is SGHTA and CDR2 FQGNSA. The CDR3 DNA follows: TGTGCCAGCAGCTTAGACGCCCAGGGTCGAGCCGAGCAGTACTTC. Protein: CASSLDAQGRAEQYF.

This rearrangement joins TRBV5-1 to TRBJ1-2; tentatively, D is TRBD1 (6 bases). The CDR3 totals 15 residues. In germline, CDR1 is SGHRS, CDR2 YFSETQ. Trimming removed 1 base at V and 5 bases at J, with 15 bases between. DNA of the CDR3: TGCGCCAGCAGCTTGAATACGGGGGGCCTATATGGCTACACCTTC. It specifies CASSLNTGGLYGYTF.

This chain links TRBV19 with TRBJ1-1; unclear D gene. The CDR3 sequence is 13 residues long. Germline CDR1 LNHDA, CDR2 SQIVND (reference sequence). The V end was cut by 4 bases, the J end by 0 bases, with 6 bases between. As DNA, the CDR3 is TGTGCCAGTAGTAAGGGTCTGAACACTGAAGCTTTCTTT. Translation: CASSKGLNTEAFF.

This chain links TRBV28 with TRBJ1-1; 7 bases agree with TRBD1. V gave up 8 bases and J gave up 0 bases; unmatched junction bases: 12. CDR1 and CDR2 from the germline V gene are MDHEN and SYDVKM. The CDR3 totals 16 residues. CDR3 amino acids: CASLRWTGVMNTEAFF. DNA of the CDR3: TGTGCCAGCTTGCGCTGGACAGGAGTAATGAACACTGAAGCTTTCTTT.

This clone has more than one count but fewer than ten. The rearrangement joins TRBV14 to TRBJ2-3; TRBD1 is a possible D gene (5 bases). Germline-derived CDR1 and CDR2 are SGHDN and FVKESK. The CDR3 is 16 residues long. Trimming took off 1 base at V and 4 bases at J, with 15 bases between the two ends. CDR3 nucleotide sequence: TGTGCCAGCAGCCAAGTAGGCCTCCAGGGTGCAGATACGCAGTATTTT. It encodes CASSQVGLQGADTQYF.

The chain links TRBV30 to TRBJ1-5; maybe TRBD1 (5 bases). V was trimmed by 0 bases and J by 6 bases, leaving 9 bases between them. Germline loops: CDR1 GTSNPN, CDR2 SVGIG (reference sequence). This CDR3 contains 13 residues. CDR3 in DNA: TGTGCCTGGAGTGTATGGGGGAGTCAGCCCCAGCATTTT. Translating it yields CAWSVWGSQPQHF.

The rearrangement links TRBV10-1 to TRBJ2-3; possible D gene TRBD2, 6 bases. Germline-derived CDR1 and CDR2 are WNHNN and SYGVQD (reference sequence). The CDR3 runs to 14 residues. V dropped 6 bases and J dropped 1 base, with 11 bases sitting between them. The CDR3 reads CASSAGSRTDTQYF. The CDR3 coding sequence is TGCGCCAGCAGCGCCGGGAGTCGCACAGATACGCAGTATTTT.

The gene calls are TRBV27 and TRBJ1-1; TRBD1 agrees at 7 bases. After removal of 5 bases from V and 2 bases from J, the junction contained 5 bases not matched to a gene. This CDR3 spans 14 amino acids. Germline CDR1 is MNHEY and CDR2 is SMNVEV (reference sequence). CDR3 loop: CASSPGTANTEAFF. CDR3 sequence (DNA): TGTGCCAGCAGTCCCGGGACAGCCAACACTGAAGCTTTCTTT.

The V and J genes are TRBV7-2 and TRBJ1-2; 8 bases fit TRBD1. The germline gives CDR1 SGHTA, CDR2 FQGNSA. The CDR3 runs 16 residues. J gave up 6 bases and V 1 base, and 10 bases lay outside the gene matches. This CDR3 is CASSLGPTGGLNGYTF. CDR3 DNA: TGTGCCAGCAGCTTAGGACCCACAGGGGGTTTGAATGGCTACACCTTC.

V and J are TRBV7-9 and TRBJ2-5; TRBD2 agrees at 9 bases. Losses at the gene ends were 5 bases for V and 8 bases for J; bases not matched to a gene: 3. CDR3 size: 12 residues. Per the germline V gene, CDR1 is SEHNR and CDR2 is FQNEAQ (reference sequence). CDR3 residues: CASSASGVTQYF. The CDR3 DNA is TGTGCCAGCAGCGCTAGCGGGGTAACCCAGTACTTC.

This clone was seen only a few times. V and J are TRBV19 and TRBJ1-2, with 8 bases aligning to TRBD1. J was trimmed by 8 bases and V by 7 bases; bases with no gene match: 6. Germline loops: CDR1 LNHDA, CDR2 SQIVND (reference sequence). CDR3 length: 12 amino acids. The CDR3 loop is CASTRTGYGYTF. CDR3 DNA: TGTGCCAGTACCCGGACAGGGTACGGCTACACCTTC. Full variable domain (missing parts from reference TRBV19 and TRBJ1-2): DGGITQSPKYLFRKEGQNVTLSCEQNLNHDAMYWYRQDPGQGLRLIYYSQIVNDFQKGDIAEGYSVSREKKESFPLTVTSAQKNPTAFYLCASTRTGYGYTFGSGTRLTVV.

The J gene is TRBJ1-2, the V gene TRBV7-9, with a tentative D call TRBD1 (6 bases). The CDR3 has 13 residues. Germline CDR1 and CDR2: SEHNR and FQNEAQ (reference sequence). Trimming took off 1 base at V and 7 bases at J, with 10 bases between the two ends. CDR3 DNA: TGTGCCAGCAGCTTAGTTGGGGGGCTTGGCTACACCTTC. It specifies CASSLVGGLGYTF.